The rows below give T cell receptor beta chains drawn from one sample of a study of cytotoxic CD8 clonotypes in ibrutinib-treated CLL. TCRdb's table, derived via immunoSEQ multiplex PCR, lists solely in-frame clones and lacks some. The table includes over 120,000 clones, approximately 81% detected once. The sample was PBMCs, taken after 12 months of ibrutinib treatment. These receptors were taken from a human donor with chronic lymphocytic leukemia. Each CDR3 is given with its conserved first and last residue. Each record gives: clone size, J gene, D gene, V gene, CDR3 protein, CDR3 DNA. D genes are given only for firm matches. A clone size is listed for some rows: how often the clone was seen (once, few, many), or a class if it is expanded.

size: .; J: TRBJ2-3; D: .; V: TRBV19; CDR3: CASSSDTQYF; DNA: TGTGCCAGTAGTAGCGATACGCAGTATTTT
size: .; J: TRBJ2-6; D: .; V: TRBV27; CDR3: CATSRWAVVSGANVLTF; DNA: TGTGCCACCTCACGGTGGGCTGTAGTCTCTGGGGCCAACGTCCTGACTTTC
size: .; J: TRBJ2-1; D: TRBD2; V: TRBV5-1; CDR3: CASSLGAAREVEQFF; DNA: TGCGCCAGCAGCTTGGGGGCCGCCCGGGAGGTGGAGCAGTTCTTC
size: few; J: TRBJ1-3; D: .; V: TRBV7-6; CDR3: CASSLAGPNSGNTIYF; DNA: TGTGCCAGCAGCTTAGCGGGACCGAACTCTGGAAACACCATATATTTT
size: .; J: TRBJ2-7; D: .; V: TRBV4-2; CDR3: CASSQDVSWGAGYEQYF; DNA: TGTGCCAGCAGCCAAGATGTGTCATGGGGCGCAGGCTACGAGCAGTACTTC
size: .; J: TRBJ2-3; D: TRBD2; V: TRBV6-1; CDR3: CASSGGRASGTDTQYF; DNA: TGTGCCAGCAGTGGCGGGAGGGCCTCGGGCACAGATACGCAGTATTTT
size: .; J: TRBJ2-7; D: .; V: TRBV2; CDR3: CASSERRAYPEQYF; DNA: TGTGCCAGCAGTGAACGGAGGGCCTACCCAGAGCAGTACTTC
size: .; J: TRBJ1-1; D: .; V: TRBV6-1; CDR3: CATLFDRNTEAFF; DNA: TGTGCCACCCTTTTTGACAGGAACACTGAAGCTTTCTTT
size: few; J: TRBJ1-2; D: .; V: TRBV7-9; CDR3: CASSLLGTYGYTF; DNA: TGTGCCAGCAGCTTACTAGGGACCTATGGCTACACCTTC
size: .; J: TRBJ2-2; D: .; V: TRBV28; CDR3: CASSLIGTGELFF; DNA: TGTGCCAGCAGTTTAATAGGTACCGGGGAGCTGTTTTTT
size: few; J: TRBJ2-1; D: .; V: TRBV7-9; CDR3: CASSSWPEKWDNEQFF; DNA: TGTGCCAGCAGCTCCTGGCCGGAGAAATGGGACAATGAGCAGTTCTTC
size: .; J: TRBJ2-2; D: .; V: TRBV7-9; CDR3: CASSKGALAGNTGELFF; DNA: TGTGCCAGCAGCAAGGGGGCCCTAGCGGGCAACACCGGGGAGCTGTTTTTT
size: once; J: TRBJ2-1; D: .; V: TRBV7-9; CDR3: CASYDFSYNEQFF; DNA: TGTGCCAGCTACGACTTCTCCTACAATGAGCAGTTCTTC
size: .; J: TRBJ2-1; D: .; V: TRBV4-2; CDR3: CASSQFSVNEQFF; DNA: TGTGCCAGCAGCCAATTCTCTGTCAATGAGCAGTTCTTC
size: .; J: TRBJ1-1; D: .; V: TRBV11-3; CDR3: CASSLGRANTEAFF; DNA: TGTGCCAGCAGCTTAGGCAGGGCCAACACTGAAGCTTTCTTT
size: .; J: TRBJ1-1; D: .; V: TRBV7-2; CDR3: CASSLDGGEKAFF; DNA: TGTGCCAGCAGCTTAGATGGGGGAGAAAAAGCTTTCTTT
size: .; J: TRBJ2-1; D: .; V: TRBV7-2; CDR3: CASSPVVTGPAYNEQFF; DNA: TGTGCCAGCAGCCCAGTGGTTACGGGCCCAGCTTACAATGAGCAGTTCTTC
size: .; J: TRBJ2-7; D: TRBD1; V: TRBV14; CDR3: CASSQGQTGQGAFLSSYEQYF; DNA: TGTGCCAGCAGCCAAGGTCAAACCGGACAGGGAGCCTTCTTATCCTCCTACGAGCAGTACTTC
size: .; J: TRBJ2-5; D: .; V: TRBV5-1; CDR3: CASSLVRETQYF; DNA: TGCGCCAGCAGCTTGGTAAGGGAGACCCAGTACTTC
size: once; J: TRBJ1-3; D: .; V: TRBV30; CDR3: CAWSVQGRNTIYF; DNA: TGTGCCTGGAGTGTTCAGGGGAGAAACACCATATATTTT
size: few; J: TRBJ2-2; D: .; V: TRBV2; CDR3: CASSDRTYTGELFF; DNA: TGTGCCAGCAGTGATCGGACCTACACCGGGGAGCTGTTTTTT
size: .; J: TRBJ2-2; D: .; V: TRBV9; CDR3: CASSVAGVNTGELFF; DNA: TGTGCCAGCAGCGTAGCGGGAGTAAACACCGGGGAGCTGTTTTTT
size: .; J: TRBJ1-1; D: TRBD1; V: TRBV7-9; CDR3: CASSFDDRVWAEAFF; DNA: TGTGCCAGCAGCTTCGACGACAGGGTTTGGGCTGAAGCTTTCTTT
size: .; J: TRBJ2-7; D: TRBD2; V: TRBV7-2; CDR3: CASSFPGGTYEQYF; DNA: TGTGCCAGCAGCTTCCCGGGGGGGACGTACGAGCAGTACTTC
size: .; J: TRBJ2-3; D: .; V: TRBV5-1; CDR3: CASSLEDRYTDTQYF; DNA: TGCGCCAGCAGCTTGGAGGACCGATACACAGATACGCAGTATTTT
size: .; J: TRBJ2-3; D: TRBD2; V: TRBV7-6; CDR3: CASSRDRGRADTQYF; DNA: TGTGCCAGCAGCCGGGATCGCGGGAGGGCAGATACGCAGTATTTT
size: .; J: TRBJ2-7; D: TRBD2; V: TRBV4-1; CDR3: CASSQGPAGESEQYF; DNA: TGCGCCAGCAGCCAAGGGCCCGCGGGAGAGTCCGAGCAGTACTTC
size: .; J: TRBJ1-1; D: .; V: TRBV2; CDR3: CASNEDSLNTEAFF; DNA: TGTGCCAGCAACGAAGACAGTCTGAACACTGAAGCTTTCTTT
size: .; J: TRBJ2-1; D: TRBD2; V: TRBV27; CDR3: CASSYSGSYNEQFF; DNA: TGTGCCAGCAGTTATAGCGGGAGCTACAATGAGCAGTTCTTC
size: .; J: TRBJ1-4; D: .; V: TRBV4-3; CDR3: CASSQDRVRRGPSTNEKLFF; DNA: TGCGCCAGCAGCCAAGATCGTGTTAGACGAGGGCCGTCAACTAATGAAAAACTGTTTTTT
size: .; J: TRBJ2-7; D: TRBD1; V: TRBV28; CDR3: CASSSGTASYEQYF; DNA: TGTGCCAGCAGTTCCGGGACAGCTTCCTACGAGCAGTACTTC
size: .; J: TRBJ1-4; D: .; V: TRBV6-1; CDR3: CASHQVRIEKLFF; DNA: TGTGCCAGTCACCAGGTTCGAATTGAAAAACTGTTTTTT
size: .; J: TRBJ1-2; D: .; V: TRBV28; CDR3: CASSALISNYGYTF; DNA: TGTGCCAGCAGTGCCCTTATATCTAACTATGGCTACACCTTC